These 26 T cell receptor beta chains were sequenced from one sample in a study of T cells in Graves' hyperthyroidism and ophthalmopathy. Template material for amplifying TCR beta CDR3 regions consisted of RNA transcripts. Using the HTBI primer set, a first-round RT-PCR was run on the TCR CDR3. Each CDR3 protein gets one entry after TCRdb re-called the multiplex PCR reads with MiXCR. The sample records a few hundred thousand distinct CDR3 sequences, roughly 25% being singletons. The sample consisted of blood. These receptors originate from a man in his forties or fifties with Graves' hyperthyroidism.

This chain uses TRBV2 with TRBJ1-5; D gene unclear. Trimming took 3 bases from V and 0 from J, leaving 6 bases between them. Germline lookup yields CDR1 SNHLY and CDR2 FYNNEI. The CDR3 sequence is 14 residues long. The DNA for the CDR3 is TGTGCCAGCAGTGACAGCAATAGCAATCAGCCCCAGCATTTT. Protein product: CASSDSNSNQPQHF.

This chain connects TRBV7-9 to TRBJ2-7; possibly TRBD2 for D (5 bases). The CDR3 extends over 13 amino acids. Germline V gives CDR1 SEHNR, CDR2 FQNEAQ (reference sequence). The V and J ends lost 2 bases and 3 bases respectively, with 8 bases between them. CDR3 sequence (DNA): TGTGCCAGCAGCTTAATGGGGAGCTACGAGCAGTACTTC. It yields the protein CASSLMGSYEQYF.

This clonotype was seen a few times. This CDR3 is CASSLGRVMNTEAFF. CDR3 DNA sequence: TGCGCCAGCAGCTTGGGTAGGGTTATGAACACTGAAGCTTTCTTT. This chain joins TRBV5-1 and TRBJ1-1, with D uncertain. The CDR3 has 15 amino acids. Germline loops: CDR1 SGHRS, CDR2 YFSETQ. V lost 0 bases and J 0 bases, leaving 9 bases between the germline ends.

This clonotype was seen a few times. The chain joins TRBV11-3 to TRBJ2-3, with 9 bases identical to TRBD2. V lost 5 bases and J lost 6; bases outside the gene matches: 12. The CDR3 covers 16 residues. Germline V gene data show CDR1 as SGHNT and CDR2 as YENEEA. The CDR3 here is CASSQRAGGPGDTQYF. The CDR3 nucleotides are TGTGCCAGCAGCCAAAGAGCGGGAGGACCAGGGGATACGCAGTATTTT. Together with reference TRBV11-3 and TRBJ2-3, the CDR3 gives the full variable domain: EAGVVQSPRYKIIEKKQPVAFWCNPISGHNTLYWYLQNLGQGPELLIRYENEEAVDDSQLPKDRFSAERLKGVDSTLKIQPAELGDSAVYLCASSQRAGGPGDTQYFGPGTRLTVL.

This clonotype was detected a few times. This chain joins TRBV29-1 and TRBJ1-3; weak D call: TRBD1 (5 bases). Germline assignment: CDR1 SQVTM and CDR2 ANQGSEA. This CDR3 is 14 amino acids long. V was shortened by 7 bases and J by 3 bases, with 16 bases between the two germline ends. The CDR3 sequence is CSATTRVYGNTIYF. CDR3 bases: TGCAGCGCCACTACCAGGGTATATGGAAACACCATATATTTT.

J is TRBJ2-7 and V is TRBV7-2, with 8 bases aligning to TRBD2. V gave up 5 bases and J gave up 3 bases; unmatched junction bases: 9. The CDR3 totals 15 residues. CDR1 is SGHTA and CDR2 is FQGNSA in the germline V gene. CDR3 DNA: TGTGCCAGCAGCACAAGCGGGAGAGTCTACTACGAGCAGTACTTC. Its protein is CASSTSGRVYYEQYF. Full variable domain (outside the CDR3, taken from reference TRBV7-2 and TRBJ2-7): GAGVSQSPSNKVTEKGKDVELRCDPISGHTALYWYRQSLGQGLEFLIYFQGNSAPDKSGLPSDRFSAERTGGSVSTLTIQRTQQEDSAVYLCASSTSGRVYYEQYFGPGTRLTVT.

This clonotype occurred many times. The chain carries TRBV3-1 and TRBJ1-2; 7 nucleotides agree with TRBD1. There are 14 residues in the CDR3. From germline, CDR1 is LGHDT and CDR2 YNNKEL (reference sequence). The J segment lost 6 bases and the V segment lost 4 bases, leaving 8 bases of the junction unmatched. This CDR3 is CASSLPDREDGYTF. Written as DNA, the CDR3 is TGTGCCAGCAGCCTTCCAGACAGGGAGGATGGCTACACCTTC.

This clonotype was seen ten or more times. The V call is TRBV11-2, the J call TRBJ2-5; perhaps TRBD1 as D (6 bases). The CDR3 runs to 15 residues. Looked up from germline, CDR1 is SGHAT and CDR2 is FQNNGV. The germline V and J ends were trimmed by 1 base and 3 bases, with 12 bases remaining between them. In DNA form, the CDR3 reads TGTGCCAGCAGCTTAGGAGACAGGTCGAAAGAGACCCAGTACTTC. Its translation is CASSLGDRSKETQYF.

V is TRBV4-1 and J is TRBJ1-2, with D perhaps matching TRBD1 (5 bases). V shed 1 base and J shed 4 bases, with 13 bases lying between them. The CDR3 has 15 residues. Germline V CDR1 and CDR2: MGHRA, YSYEKL. CDR3 loop: CASSQGLQGFYGYTF. CDR3 DNA sequence: TGCGCCAGCAGCCAAGGGCTGCAGGGATTCTATGGCTACACCTTC.

This clonotype showed up just a few times. The chain joins TRBV30 to TRBJ1-5, with 9 bases fitting TRBD1. J was trimmed by 1 base and V by 3 bases; bases with no gene match: 16. Germline V gene lookup returns CDR1 GTSNPN and CDR2 SVGIG (reference sequence). The CDR3 sequence is 19 residues long. CDR3 sequence reads: CAWRAGQGTYSRSNQPQHF. In DNA form, the CDR3 reads TGTGCCTGGAGGGCCGGACAGGGGACCTATTCCAGGAGCAATCAGCCCCAGCATTTT.

The chain carries TRBV24-1 and TRBJ2-7; D is ambiguous. The CDR3 consists of 11 residues. Trimming pared 3 bases from V and 2 bases from J, leaving 1 base between. Germline lookup yields CDR1 KGHDR and CDR2 SFDVKD. CDR3 DNA: TGTGCCACCAGTGATGCCTACGAGCAGTACTTC. Translating it yields CATSDAYEQYF.

This clonotype has a handful of counts. The rearrangement links TRBV20-1 to TRBJ2-7; TRBD2 aligns across 11 bases. This CDR3 has 19 residues. Trimming removed 0 bases from V and 0 bases from J; junction bases left unmatched: 13. CDR1 is DFQATT and CDR2 is SNEGSKA in the germline V gene (reference sequence). The CDR3 sequence: CSARDSTVSGRAPSYEQYF. The CDR3, as DNA: TGCAGTGCTAGAGATAGCACTGTTAGCGGGAGGGCTCCCTCCTACGAGCAGTACTTC.

This clonotype has only a few counts. J is TRBJ2-5 and V is TRBV3-1; the match to TRBD1 covers 9 bases. The germline CDR1 and CDR2 sequences are LGHDT and YNNKEL (reference sequence). Trimming cost V 6 bases and J 5 bases; bases outside gene matches: 13. The CDR3 extends over 16 amino acids. CDR3 sequence: CASSYSPGQGLETQYF. CDR3 DNA: TGTGCCAGCAGTTACTCCCCCGGACAGGGGTTGGAGACCCAGTACTTC.

The chain is built from TRBV6-1 and TRBJ1-2; D is undetermined. Germline V gene sequence: CDR1 MNHNS, CDR2 SASEGT. The CDR3 consists of 15 residues. Between the trimmed V and J ends, which lost 6 bases and 8 bases, there was a span of 22 bases. The CDR3 spells CASSPWMADQWGYTF. CDR3 in DNA: TGTGCCAGCAGCCCCTGGATGGCGGACCAGTGGGGCTACACCTTC.

The rearrangement joins TRBV20-1 to TRBJ2-7; TRBD1 matches 7 bases. The J segment lost 6 bases and the V segment lost 1 base, leaving 12 bases of the junction unmatched. CDR3 length: 15 amino acids. CDR1 and CDR2 (germline): DFQATT, SNEGSKA (reference sequence). CDR3 in DNA: TGCAGTGCTAGAGCTCGGGGACAGACCTGGGTCGAGCAGTACTTC. Amino acid sequence: CSARARGQTWVEQYF.

A note on this clonotype: Given a much more abundant clone one base away, this may be a read error. V gene TRBV6-2 or TRBV6-3 combines with J gene TRBJ1-2; D is perhaps TRBD1 (5 bases). Germline CDR1 is MNHEY and CDR2 is SVGEGT. The CDR3 extends over 12 amino acids. This CDR3 is CASSYSGDGYAF. The CDR3 nucleotides are TGTGCCAGCAGTTACTCGGGGGATGGCTACGCCTTC.

This clonotype was seen many times. The gene calls are TRBV6-5 and TRBJ2-7; D not certain. With 2 bases removed from V and 4 bases from J, the gap between germline ends came to 15 bases. Germline lookup yields CDR1 MNHEY and CDR2 SVGAGI. This CDR3 contains 15 residues. The CDR3 protein is CASSYSEESVYEQYF. The CDR3 DNA sequence: TGTGCCAGCAGTTACAGCGAGGAAAGTGTTTACGAGCAGTACTTC.

This clonotype showed up just a few times. V gene TRBV18 combines with J gene TRBJ2-1; D remains ambiguous. V was shortened by 5 bases and J by 8 bases, with 10 bases between the two germline ends. CDR3 length equals 12 residues. Germline CDR1 reads KGHSH; CDR2 reads LQKENI. Here the CDR3 DNA reads TGTGCCAGCTCAGTACCGTCGGATGAGCAGTTCTTC. The encoded protein is CASSVPSDEQFF. The whole variable domain, filled in from reference TRBV18 and TRBJ2-1, reads NAGVMQNPRHLVRRRGQEARLRCSPMKGHSHVYWYRQLPEEGLKFMVYLQKENIIDESGMPKERFSAEFPKEGPSILRIQQVVRGDSAAYFCASSVPSDEQFFGPGTRLTVL.

The chain has TRBV7-2 and TRBJ2-7; D may be TRBD1 (5 bases). Per germline, CDR1 SGHTA and CDR2 FQGNSA. V was shortened by 9 bases and J by 3 bases, with 9 bases between the two germline ends. CDR3 size: 11 residues. The CDR3, as DNA: TGTGCCAGTGCTGACAGCTACGAGCAGTACTTC. It translates to CASADSYEQYF.

This clonotype showed up many times. V usage is TRBV27 and J usage is TRBJ2-1, with 9 bases that match TRBD1. The CDR3 consists of 14 residues. Germline loops: CDR1 MNHEY, CDR2 SMNVEV (reference sequence). The V and J ends lost 5 bases and 7 bases, in that order; junction bases with no gene match: 6. CDR3: CASSVGQGWNEQFF. The CDR3 DNA reads TGTGCCAGCAGTGTCGGACAGGGGTGGAATGAGCAGTTCTTC.

This sequence joins TRBV4-2 and TRBJ2-3; 7 nucleotides agree with TRBD1. The CDR3 consists of 16 residues. V shed 2 bases, J shed 5 bases, and the junction held 10 bases outside the gene matches. The V gene's germline CDR1 is LGHNA and CDR2 YNFKEQ. The CDR3 sequence is CASSQRGRGLGDTQYF. The DNA of the CDR3 is TGTGCCAGCAGCCAACGCGGTAGGGGGCTTGGAGATACGCAGTATTTT.

This clonotype has only a few counts. The chain employs TRBV12-3 or TRBV12-4 and TRBJ2-3; no definite D call. The CDR3 spans 15 residues. V lost 2 bases, J lost 2 bases, and 11 bases lay in between. CDR3 amino acids: CASSLRRRPTDTQYF. CDR3 nucleotide sequence: TGTGCCAGCAGTTTAAGGCGGAGACCCACAGATACGCAGTATTTT.

In this sample, this clonotype turned up many times. The V gene is TRBV2, the J gene TRBJ2-3; D possibly matches TRBD1 or TRBD2 (6 bases each). The V and J ends lost 9 bases and 1 base respectively, with 20 bases between them. The V gene's germline CDR1 is SNHLY and CDR2 FYNNEI. The CDR3 covers 16 residues. The CDR3 is CASSGAREGGTDTQYF. The CDR3 DNA reads as TGTGCCAGTAGCGGAGCTAGAGAGGGGGGCACAGATACGCAGTATTTT.

This clonotype was seen more than once but under ten times. This sequence joins TRBV11-2 and TRBJ2-5, with TRBD2 matching over 12 bases. The length of the CDR3 is 16 residues. V gave up 5 bases and J gave up 5 bases; unmatched junction bases: 9. Germline CDR1 SGHAT, CDR2 FQNNGV. CDR3 DNA sequence: TGTGCCAGCAGCGCTCTACTAGCGGGAGGCGGTGAGACCCAGTACTTC. Translation gives CASSALLAGGGETQYF.

J is TRBJ2-1 and V is TRBV7-9; a weak D match, TRBD2 (7 bases). CDR1 SEHNR and CDR2 FQNEAQ come from the germline V gene (reference sequence). The CDR3 consists of 15 residues. The V and J ends lost 4 bases and 5 bases respectively, with 15 bases between them. CDR3 DNA sequence: TGTGCCAGCAGCTCACAAGGGGGGGCCCACAATGAGCAGTTCTTC. Translated, it gives CASSSQGGAHNEQFF.

In the case of this clonotype: This may be a read error, as it is one base from a much larger clone. This chain links TRBV5-6 with TRBJ2-3; the D is unclear. Germline assignment: CDR1 SGHDT and CDR2 YYEEEE. The germline V and J ends were trimmed by 3 bases and 1 base, with 6 bases remaining between them. This CDR3 is 13 amino acids long. The CDR3 region has the DNA TGTGCCAGCAGCTGGAGTGGCACAGATACGCAGTATTTT. Translating it yields CASSWSGTDTQYF.